The TCR beta chain described here comes from a study of response to subunit inactivated influenza vaccine (dated by TCRdb to 2017 to 2018). General notes on the study: The study used deep quantitative T cell receptor repertoire profiling to track responses to a trivalent subunit inactivated influenza vaccine. Study-level results and caveats: The authors suggested that each seasonal influenza vaccination may recruit only a limited number of new T cells.

Library preparation was by RT-PCR. The instrument given in TCRdb is Illumina HiSeq 2500. The raw public reads went through TCRdb reprocessing: fastp at Q25, MiXCR clone calling, in-frame beta chains kept. Duplicate CDR3 protein sequences are folded into a single record with the most common DNA and genes. This sample gives fewer than 200,000 distinct CDR3 sequences in total; roughly 8.7% of them show up just once. The ten largest clones take up roughly a tenth of the sample. This clonotype is characterized as medium-sized (0.01 to 0.1%). This clone's antigen is unknown. No base-level quality is on record; no much larger clone is a single base apart. V gives up 6 bases and J gives up 2 bases, and the segment between their germline ends measures 15 bases. The CDR3 holds 15 amino acids from the cysteine to the phenylalanine. The retained sequence is limited to the CDR3, 45 bases, with the frame set at the first base. CDR1 and CDR2 are drawn from the germline V gene: SGHTA, FQGNSA.

The TCR was taken from a man aged 50-60 years who received an inactivated influenza vaccine. Donor details come from another sample of the same person, matched by shared clones. This specimen was non-naive T cells sorted from PBMCs, taken on the day of vaccination. In light of the paper, this sample's cell subset or site label describes: memory T cell fraction. The receptor chain draws on TRBV7-2 and TRBJ2-3; TRBD1 could be the D gene, as 7 bases match. This receptor has the CDR3 CASRSTGEVTDTQYF. The DNA reads TGTGCCAGCAGATCCACAGGGGAGGTCACAGATACGCAGTATTTT. With all but the CDR3 taken from the reference TRBV7-2 and TRBJ2-3 genes, the full variable domain is: GAGVSQSPSNKVTEKGKDVELRCDPISGHTALYWYRQSLGQGLEFLIYFQGNSAPDKSGLPSDRFSAERTGGSVSTLTIQRTQQEDSAVYLCASRSTGEVTDTQYFGPGTRLTVL.